This is a list of T cell receptor beta chains from one sample in a study of cytomegalovirus exposure and HLA in healthy donors. Some clones are missing from TCRdb's copy, which holds only in-frame ones; the method was immunoSEQ multiplex PCR. The sample contains under 200,000 clones, 80% to 85% of which appear only once. Sequenced sample: PBMCs. The receptors were sampled from a male donor in good health and CMV-seropositive. CDR3s include the opening cysteine and the closing phenylalanine or tryptophan. D genes are given only for firm matches. The size of a clone is reported for some rows only, either as once, few or many, or as a class for expanded clones.

>TRBV28|once|TRBJ2-2|.
CATLSGGNTGELFF
TGTGCCACCCTGAGCGGAGGGAACACCGGGGAGCTGTTTTTT
>TRBV28|.|TRBJ1-2|TRBD1
CASTNTGVPYGYTF
TGTGCCAGCACCAATACAGGGGTACCCTATGGCTACACCTTC
>TRBV19|.|TRBJ2-6|.
CASSLRQTGANVLTF
TGTGCCAGTAGTCTAAGACAGACAGGGGCCAACGTCCTGACTTTC
>TRBV6-6|.|TRBJ2-7|.
CASSSRNRVNEQYF
TGTGCCAGCAGTTCCCGCAACAGGGTCAACGAGCAGTACTTC
>TRBV5-1|few|TRBJ2-2|TRBD1
CASSFRDRDKRRELFF
TGCGCCAGCAGCTTTCGAGACAGGGATAAGCGGCGGGAGCTGTTTTTT
>TRBV7-8|.|TRBJ1-3|.
CASSPTGFSGNTIYF
TGTGCCAGCAGCCCGACAGGTTTTTCCGGAAACACCATATATTTT
>TRBV29-1|.|TRBJ2-3|.
CSVEIQGPDTQYF
TGCAGCGTTGAGATACAGGGACCAGATACGCAGTATTTT
>TRBV28|.|TRBJ1-1|.
CASSRQPTEAFF
TGTGCCAGCAGTCGACAGCCCACTGAAGCTTTCTTT
>TRBV5-1|.|TRBJ2-5|TRBD1
CASSWGQGDRETQYF
TGCGCCAGCAGCTGGGGGCAGGGGGATAGAGAGACCCAGTACTTC
>TRBV11-2|.|TRBJ2-5|.
CASSSGGWTQYF
TGTGCCAGCAGCTCAGGGGGGTGGACCCAGTACTTC
>TRBV4-2|.|TRBJ2-5|.
CASRAGETQYF
TGTGCCAGCCGGGCGGGGGAGACCCAGTACTTC
>TRBV5-1|.|TRBJ2-6|.
CASGVGGSGANVLTF
TGCGCCAGCGGGGTGGGGGGCTCTGGGGCCAACGTCCTGACTTTC
>TRBV28|.|TRBJ1-1|.
CASSTQGLTEAFF
TGTGCCAGCAGCACGCAGGGGTTGACTGAAGCTTTCTTT
>TRBV14|.|TRBJ1-2|TRBD1
CASSQGFKGQRTNYGYTF
TGTGCCAGCAGCCAAGGATTTAAGGGACAGCGTACAAACTATGGCTACACCTTC
>TRBV5-1|few|TRBJ2-7|TRBD2
CASSLERGFSYEQYF
TGCGCCAGCAGCTTGGAGCGGGGGTTCTCCTACGAGCAGTACTTC
>TRBV28|.|TRBJ2-5|.
CASSLRRDEQTQYF
TGTGCCAGCAGTTTAAGGAGGGATGAACAGACCCAGTACTTC
>TRBV7-9|.|TRBJ2-3|.
CASIRTSTDTQYF
TGTGCCAGCATTAGGACTAGCACAGATACGCAGTATTTT
>TRBV19|.|TRBJ2-2|TRBD2
CASSSSGGGTGELFF
TGTGCCAGTAGTTCTAGCGGGGGGGGCACCGGGGAGCTGTTTTTT
>TRBV6-5|.|TRBJ2-1|TRBD2
CASSSGGEGNNEQFF
TGTGCCAGCAGTTCTGGCGGGGAGGGGAACAATGAGCAGTTCTTC
>TRBV7-2|once|TRBJ1-1|.
CASSPAGVNTEAFF
TGTGCCAGCAGCCCAGCCGGGGTGAACACTGAAGCTTTCTTT
>TRBV6-4|few|TRBJ2-3|TRBD2
CASSQLAGGTDTQYF
TGTGCCAGCAGCCAACTAGCGGGGGGCACAGATACGCAGTATTTT
>TRBV5-6|.|TRBJ2-3|.
CASSNIGGDTQYF
TGTGCCAGCAGCAACATTGGCGGGGATACGCAGTATTTT
>TRBV23-1|once|TRBJ2-7|.
CASGWRGPRNEQYF
TGCGCCAGCGGGTGGAGGGGTCCCAGGAATGAGCAGTACTTC
>TRBV30|.|TRBJ1-1|.
CAWRARGFGEAFF
TGTGCCTGGAGGGCCAGGGGATTTGGTGAAGCTTTCTTT
>TRBV11-2|.|TRBJ1-2|.
CASSAGHHYGYTF
TGTGCCAGCAGCGCGGGGCATCACTATGGCTACACCTTC
>TRBV7-2|once|TRBJ1-1|TRBD1
CASSESPGTGAFF
TGTGCCAGCAGCGAAAGTCCCGGGACAGGCGCTTTCTTT
>TRBV10-1|.|TRBJ2-3|.
CACRGGYTQYF
TGCGCCTGCCGAGGGGGTTATACGCAGTATTTT
>TRBV27|.|TRBJ1-2|.
CASSPEWANWYGYTF
TGTGCCAGCAGTCCCGAGTGGGCGAATTGGTATGGCTACACCTTC
>TRBV6-1|.|TRBJ2-1|TRBD2
CAIRGGSDREQFF
TGTGCCATCCGGGGGGGGTCGGATCGAGAGCAGTTCTTC
>TRBV29-1|.|TRBJ2-6|TRBD1
CSVSGQGDPLTGANVLTF
TGCAGCGTCTCCGGACAGGGTGATCCCCTCACTGGGGCCAACGTCCTGACTTTC
>TRBV5-1|once|TRBJ2-3|TRBD1
CASSGGQGTDTQYF
TGCGCCAGCAGCGGGGGACAGGGCACGGATACGCAGTATTTT
>TRBV2|.|TRBJ2-6|TRBD1
CASRISVTGAGANVLTF
TGTGCCAGCAGGATATCTGTAACAGGGGCTGGGGCCAACGTCCTGACTTTC
>TRBV30|.|TRBJ1-2|.
CAWTERTYRWAF
TGTGCCTGGACCGAGCGAACCTACCGTTGGGCCTTC
>TRBV5-4|.|TRBJ1-2|TRBD1
CASSSGQGSGYTF
TGTGCCAGCAGCTCGGGACAGGGAAGTGGCTACACCTTC
>TRBV7-2|.|TRBJ2-1|.
CASGGGVYEQFF
TGTGCCAGCGGAGGGGGGGTCTATGAGCAGTTCTTC
>TRBV19|.|TRBJ2-1|TRBD2
CASSYTGLAPHNEQFF
TGTGCCAGTAGTTACACGGGACTAGCCCCCCACAATGAGCAGTTCTTC
>TRBV6-1|.|TRBJ1-6|.
CASSDRQANSPLHF
TGTGCCAGCAGTGATAGACAGGCTAATTCACCCCTCCACTTT
>TRBV5-1|few|TRBJ1-1|.
CASSLATGNTEAFF
TGCGCCAGCAGCTTGGCCACAGGGAACACTGAAGCTTTCTTT
>TRBV6-5|.|TRBJ2-2|TRBD1
CASSYPGQGLFF
TGTGCCAGCAGTTACCCCGGACAGGGGCTGTTTTTT
>TRBV30|once|TRBJ1-2|.
CAWSVTPNYGYTF
TGTGCCTGGAGTGTGACTCCAAACTATGGCTACACCTTC
>TRBV28|once|TRBJ1-1|.
CATKRGLSGTPEAFF
TGTGCCACCAAAAGGGGTCTCTCGGGGACACCTGAAGCTTTCTTT
>TRBV5-1|.|TRBJ2-5|TRBD2
CASSRGLAGGQETQYF
TGCGCCAGCAGCCGGGGACTAGCGGGGGGGCAAGAGACCCAGTACTTC
>TRBV11-2|.|TRBJ1-1|.
CASRPSGTTRGTEAFF
TGTGCCAGCAGACCATCCGGGACTACCCGGGGGACTGAAGCTTTCTTT
>TRBV9|.|TRBJ1-4|.
CASSVGGSTREKLFF
TGTGCCAGCAGCGTAGGCGGCTCAACCCGGGAAAAACTGTTTTTT
>TRBV6-5|few|TRBJ2-7|.
CASKGGVHYEQYF
TGTGCCAGCAAAGGAGGGGTCCACTACGAGCAGTACTTC
>TRBV7-2|.|TRBJ2-7|.
CASSQDRYEQYF
TGTGCCAGCAGTCAAGACAGGTACGAGCAGTACTTC
>TRBV18|.|TRBJ1-2|TRBD1
CASSPSGQGGGDYGYTF
TGTGCCAGCTCACCCTCGGGACAGGGTGGCGGCGACTATGGCTACACCTTC
>TRBV7-2|.|TRBJ2-3|TRBD2
CASSLDFSRGGSF
TGTGCCAGCAGCTTGGACTTCTCTCGCGGGGGGTCTTTT
>TRBV7-8|.|TRBJ2-7|.
CASSLGLIHYEQYF
TGTGCCAGCAGCTTGGGCCTAATCCACTACGAGCAGTACTTC
>TRBV30|few|TRBJ2-6|.
CAWRGGANGLTF
TGTGCCTGGAGAGGTGGGGCCAACGGCCTGACTTTC